The text below deals with one T cell receptor (beta chain). Per the study methods: Estimation of nucleated cell counts relied on the amplification of reference gene primers. Assay: immunoSEQ multiplex PCR; the TCRdb copy retains only in-frame clones and omits some. The DNA was the basis for D and trimming; V, J and clone size are from that table. The sample records about 260,000 clones, around 87% being singletons. This entry is derived from a study of blood T cell repertoires in COVID-19. For the study at large: Sites across the United States, Italy and Spain contributed samples from acute and convalescent COVID-19. The analysed material was cDNA or gDNA that came from T cells, B-cell-depleted T cells, or PBMCs.

The TCR comes from a middle-aged woman who had recovered from COVID-19. The specimen was peripheral blood.

The CDR3 region has the DNA TGTGCCAGCAGCTCCCGGGCTAGCGGAAGCTCCTACAATGAGCAGTTCTTC. This gives the protein CASSSRASGSSYNEQFF. V usage is TRBV7-9 and J usage is TRBJ2-1, with 7 nucleotides matching TRBD2. CDR1 is SEHNR and CDR2 is FQNEAQ in the germline V gene (reference sequence). The CDR3 has 17 residues. V trimming: 4 bases; J trimming: 0 bases; junction bases outside the gene matches: 9.